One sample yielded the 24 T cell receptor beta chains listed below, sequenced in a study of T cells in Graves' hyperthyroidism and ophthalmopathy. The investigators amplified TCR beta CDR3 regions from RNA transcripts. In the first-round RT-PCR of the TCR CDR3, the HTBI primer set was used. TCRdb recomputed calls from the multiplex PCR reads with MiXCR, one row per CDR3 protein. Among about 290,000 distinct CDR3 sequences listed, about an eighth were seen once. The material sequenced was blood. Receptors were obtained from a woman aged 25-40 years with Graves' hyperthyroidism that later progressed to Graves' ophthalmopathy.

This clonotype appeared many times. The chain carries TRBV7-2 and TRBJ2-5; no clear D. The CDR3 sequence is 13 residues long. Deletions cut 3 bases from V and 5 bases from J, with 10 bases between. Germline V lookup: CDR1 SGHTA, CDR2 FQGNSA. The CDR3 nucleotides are TGTGCCAGCAGCTTTTCGCTAACGGAGACCCAGTACTTC. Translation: CASSFSLTETQYF.

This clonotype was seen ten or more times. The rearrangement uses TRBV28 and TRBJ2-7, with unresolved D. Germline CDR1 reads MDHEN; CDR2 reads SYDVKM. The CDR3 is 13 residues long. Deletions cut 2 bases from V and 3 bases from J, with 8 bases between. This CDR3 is CASSLTNFYEQYF. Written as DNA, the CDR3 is TGTGCCAGCAGTTTAACGAACTTCTACGAGCAGTACTTC.

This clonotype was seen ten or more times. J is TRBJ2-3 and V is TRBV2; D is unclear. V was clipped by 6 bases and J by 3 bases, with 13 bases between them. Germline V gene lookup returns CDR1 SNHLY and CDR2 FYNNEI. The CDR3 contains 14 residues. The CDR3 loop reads CASSDPRGTDTQYF. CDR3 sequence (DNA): TGTGCCAGCAGCGACCCTCGCGGAACAGATACGCAGTATTTT.

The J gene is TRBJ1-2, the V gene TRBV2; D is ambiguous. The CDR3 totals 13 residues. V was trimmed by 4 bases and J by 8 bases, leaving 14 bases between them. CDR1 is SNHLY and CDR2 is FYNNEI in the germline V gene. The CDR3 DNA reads TGTGCCAGCAGTGGGGAGGGTACGGGGGGCTACACCTTC. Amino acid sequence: CASSGEGTGGYTF.

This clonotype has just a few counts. CDR3 residues: CASSLDSANYGYTF. The CDR3 DNA sequence: TGTGCCAGCAGCTTGGACAGTGCTAACTATGGCTACACCTTC. The V call is TRBV5-5, the J call TRBJ1-2, with D uncertain. The V end was cut by 0 bases, the J end by 0 bases, with 6 bases between. This CDR3 is 14 amino acids long. CDR1 is SGHKS, CDR2 YYEKEE, per germline (reference sequence).

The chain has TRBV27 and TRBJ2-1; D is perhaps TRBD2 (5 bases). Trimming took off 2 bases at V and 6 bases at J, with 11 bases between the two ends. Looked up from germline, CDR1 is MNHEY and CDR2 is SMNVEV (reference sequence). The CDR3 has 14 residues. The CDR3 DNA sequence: TGTGCCAGCAGTTTACTCCTCGGGATCAATGAGCAGTTCTTC. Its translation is CASSLLLGINEQFF.

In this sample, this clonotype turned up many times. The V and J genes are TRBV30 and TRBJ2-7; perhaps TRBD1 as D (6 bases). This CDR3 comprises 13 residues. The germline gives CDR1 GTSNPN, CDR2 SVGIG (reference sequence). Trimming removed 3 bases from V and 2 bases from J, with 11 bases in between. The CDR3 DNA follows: TGTGCCTGGAGCAGACAGGCCACCTACGAGCAGTACTTC. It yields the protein CAWSRQATYEQYF.

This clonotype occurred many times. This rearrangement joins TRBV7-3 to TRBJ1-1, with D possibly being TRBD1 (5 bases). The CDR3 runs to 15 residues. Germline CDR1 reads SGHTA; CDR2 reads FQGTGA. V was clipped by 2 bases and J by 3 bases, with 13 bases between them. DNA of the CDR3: TGTGCCAGCAGCTTATTACCGGGGGACGACACTGAAGCTTTCTTT. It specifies CASSLLPGDDTEAFF. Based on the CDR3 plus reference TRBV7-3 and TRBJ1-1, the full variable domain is GAGVSQTPSNKVTEKGKYVELRCDPISGHTALYWYRQSLGQGPEFLIYFQGTGAADDSGLPNDRFFAVRPEGSVSTLKIQRTERGDSAVYLCASSLLPGDDTEAFFGQGTRLTVV.

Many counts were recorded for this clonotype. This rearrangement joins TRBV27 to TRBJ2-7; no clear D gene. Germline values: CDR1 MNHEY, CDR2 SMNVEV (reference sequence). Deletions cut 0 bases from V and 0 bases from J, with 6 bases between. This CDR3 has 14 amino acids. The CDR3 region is CASSLSVYSYEQYF. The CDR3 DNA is TGTGCCAGCAGTTTATCGGTATACTCCTACGAGCAGTACTTC.

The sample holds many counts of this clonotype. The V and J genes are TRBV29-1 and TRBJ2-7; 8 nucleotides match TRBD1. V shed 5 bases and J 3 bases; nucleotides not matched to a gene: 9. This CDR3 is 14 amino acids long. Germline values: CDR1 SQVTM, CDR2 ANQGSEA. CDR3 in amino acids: CSVQSPGTGYEQYF. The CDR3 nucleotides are TGCAGCGTTCAGAGTCCCGGGACAGGCTACGAGCAGTACTTC.

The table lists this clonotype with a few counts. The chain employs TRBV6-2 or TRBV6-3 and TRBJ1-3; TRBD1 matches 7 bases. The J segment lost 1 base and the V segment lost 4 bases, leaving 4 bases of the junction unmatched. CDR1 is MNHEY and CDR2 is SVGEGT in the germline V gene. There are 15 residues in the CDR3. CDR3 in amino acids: CASSSGTDSGNTIYF. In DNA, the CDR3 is TGTGCCAGCAGTTCCGGGACAGATTCTGGAAACACCATATATTTT.

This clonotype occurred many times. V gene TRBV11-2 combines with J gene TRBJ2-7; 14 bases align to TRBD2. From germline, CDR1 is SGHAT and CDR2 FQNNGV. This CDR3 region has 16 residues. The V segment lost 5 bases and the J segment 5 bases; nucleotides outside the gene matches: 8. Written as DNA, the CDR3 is TGTGCCAGCAGCCCTGGGACTAGCGGGAGTTCCCACGAGCAGTACTTC. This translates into CASSPGTSGSSHEQYF.

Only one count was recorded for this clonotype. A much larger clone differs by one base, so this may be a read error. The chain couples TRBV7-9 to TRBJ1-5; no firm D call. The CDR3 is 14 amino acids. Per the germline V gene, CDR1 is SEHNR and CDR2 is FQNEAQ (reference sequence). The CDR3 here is CASSLGSRNHPQHF. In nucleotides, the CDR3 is TGTGCCAGCAGCTTAGGCTCTCGCAATCATCCCCAGCATTTT.

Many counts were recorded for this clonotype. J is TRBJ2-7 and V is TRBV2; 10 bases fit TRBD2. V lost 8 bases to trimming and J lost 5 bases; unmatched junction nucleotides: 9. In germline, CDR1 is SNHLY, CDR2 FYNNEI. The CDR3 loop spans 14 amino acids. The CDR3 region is CASGALAGRHEQYF. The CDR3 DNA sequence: TGTGCCAGCGGGGCACTAGCGGGAAGACACGAGCAGTACTTC.

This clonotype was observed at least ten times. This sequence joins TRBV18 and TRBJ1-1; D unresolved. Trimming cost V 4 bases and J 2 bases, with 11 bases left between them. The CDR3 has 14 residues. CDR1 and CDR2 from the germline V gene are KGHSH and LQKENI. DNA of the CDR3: TGTGCCAGCTCACTAGGACCGCTTAACACTGAAGCTTTCTTT. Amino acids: CASSLGPLNTEAFF.

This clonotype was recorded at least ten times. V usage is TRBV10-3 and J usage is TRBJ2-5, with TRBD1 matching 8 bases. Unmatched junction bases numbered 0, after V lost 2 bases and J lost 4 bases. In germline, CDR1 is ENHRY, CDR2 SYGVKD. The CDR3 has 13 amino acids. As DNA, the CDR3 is TGTGCCATCAGTGAGGGACAGGGAGAGACCCAGTACTTC. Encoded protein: CAISEGQGETQYF.

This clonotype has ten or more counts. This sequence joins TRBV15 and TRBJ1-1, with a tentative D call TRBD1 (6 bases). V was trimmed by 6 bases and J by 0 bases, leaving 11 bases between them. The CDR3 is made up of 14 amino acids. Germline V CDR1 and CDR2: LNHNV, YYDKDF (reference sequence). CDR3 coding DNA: TGTGCCACCAGACCCGACAGGCTGAACACTGAAGCTTTCTTT. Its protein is CATRPDRLNTEAFF.

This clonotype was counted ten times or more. DNA of the CDR3: TGTGCCAGCAGATTCGACGGGAGAGGTCCAGATACGCAGTATTTT. It specifies CASRFDGRGPDTQYF. V is TRBV2 and J is TRBJ2-3; possibly TRBD2 for D (6 bases). The V end was cut by 6 bases, the J end by 4 bases, with 17 bases between. Germline V gene sequence: CDR1 SNHLY, CDR2 FYNNEI. The CDR3 length is 15 residues.

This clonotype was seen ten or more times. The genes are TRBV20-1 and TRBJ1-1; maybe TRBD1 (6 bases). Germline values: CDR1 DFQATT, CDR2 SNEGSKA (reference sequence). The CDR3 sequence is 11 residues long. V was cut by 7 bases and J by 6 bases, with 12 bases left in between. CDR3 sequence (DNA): TGCAGTGGTGAAGGGGGGGCTGAAGCTTTCTTT. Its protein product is CSGEGGAEAFF.

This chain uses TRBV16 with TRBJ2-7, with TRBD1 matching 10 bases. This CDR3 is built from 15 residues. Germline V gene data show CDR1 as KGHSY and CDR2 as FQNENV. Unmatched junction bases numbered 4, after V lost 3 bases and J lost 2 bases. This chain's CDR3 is CASSQSGTGAYEQYF. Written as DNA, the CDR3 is TGTGCCAGCAGCCAGTCCGGGACAGGGGCCTACGAGCAGTACTTC. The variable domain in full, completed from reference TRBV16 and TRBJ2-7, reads GEEVAQTPKHLVRGEGQKAKLYCAPIKGHSYVFWYQQVLKNEFKFLISFQNENVFDETGMPKERFSAKCLPNSPCSLEIQATKLEDSAVYFCASSQSGTGAYEQYFGPGTRLTVT.

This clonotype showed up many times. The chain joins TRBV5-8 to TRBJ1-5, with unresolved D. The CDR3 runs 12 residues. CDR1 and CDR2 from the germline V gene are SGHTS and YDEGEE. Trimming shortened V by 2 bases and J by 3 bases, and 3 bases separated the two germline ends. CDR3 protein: CASSFANQPQHF. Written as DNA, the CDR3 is TGTGCCAGCAGCTTCGCCAATCAGCCCCAGCATTTT.

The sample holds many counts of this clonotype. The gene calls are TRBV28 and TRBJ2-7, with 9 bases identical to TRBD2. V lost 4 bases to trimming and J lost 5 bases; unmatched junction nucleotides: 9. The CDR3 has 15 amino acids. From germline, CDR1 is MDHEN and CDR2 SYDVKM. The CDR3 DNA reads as TGTGCCAGCAGTTCCTTAGCGGGAGATCGTCACGAGCAGTACTTC. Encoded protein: CASSSLAGDRHEQYF.

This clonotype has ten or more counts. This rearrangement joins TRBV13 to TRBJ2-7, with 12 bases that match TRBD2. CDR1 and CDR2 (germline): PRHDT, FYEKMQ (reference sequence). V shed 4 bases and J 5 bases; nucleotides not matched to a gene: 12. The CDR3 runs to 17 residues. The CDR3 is CASSSFGLAGTSNEQYF. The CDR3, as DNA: TGTGCCAGCAGCTCATTCGGACTAGCGGGGACATCGAACGAGCAGTACTTC.

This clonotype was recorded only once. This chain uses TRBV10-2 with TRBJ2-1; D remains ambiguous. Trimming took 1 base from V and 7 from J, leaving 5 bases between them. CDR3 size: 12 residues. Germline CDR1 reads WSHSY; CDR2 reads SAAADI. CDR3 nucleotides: TGCGCCAGCAGTGAGTTTTCTAATGAGCAGTTCTTC. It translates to CASSEFSNEQFF.